These 27 T cell receptor beta chains share one sample of origin, sequenced in a study of cytomegalovirus exposure and HLA in healthy donors. Use of 60 Vbeta and 13 Jbeta primers characterized the PCR. Profiled with immunoSEQ multiplex PCR; TCRdb holds only in-frame clones, not every one. Among over 150,000 clones listed, 65% to 85% were seen once. Sequencing was done on a sample of PBMCs. Receptors were obtained from a male donor in good health and CMV-seronegative.

V and J are TRBV9 and TRBJ1-1, with D maybe TRBD1 (5 bases). This CDR3 comprises 15 residues. The ends were cut back, 4 bases at V and 5 bases at J, with 18 bases in the middle. Germline lookup yields CDR1 SGDLS and CDR2 YYNGEE. The CDR3 reads CASSPRWGENTEAFF. The CDR3 DNA reads TGTGCCAGCAGCCCGCGTTGGGGGGAGAATACTGAAGCTTTCTTT.

The rearrangement links TRBV10-3 to TRBJ2-2; 11 bases are a match to TRBD2. In germline, CDR1 is ENHRY, CDR2 SYGVKD. The CDR3 has 18 residues. Unmatched junction bases numbered 8, after V lost 2 bases and J lost 3 bases. CDR3: CAISEGVAGGPYTGELFF. CDR3 DNA: TGTGCCATCAGTGAGGGGGTAGCGGGAGGGCCGTACACCGGGGAGCTGTTTTTT.

The chain uses TRBV4-2 and TRBJ2-3, with a tentative D call TRBD2 (5 bases). The CDR3 totals 14 residues. The V and J ends lost 3 bases and 4 bases respectively, with 11 bases between them. CDR1 and CDR2 from the germline V gene are LGHNA and YNFKEQ. The DNA of the CDR3 is TGTGCCAGCAGCCAGGGGAGAACCGCAGATACGCAGTATTTT. Protein sequence: CASSQGRTADTQYF.

V and J are TRBV11-2 and TRBJ1-1; no reliable D call. The length of the CDR3 is 13 residues. The germline V gene encodes CDR1 SGHAT and CDR2 FQNNGV. The germline V and J ends were trimmed by 6 bases and 0 bases, with 8 bases remaining between them. The CDR3 is CASSPRLNTEAFF. CDR3 coding DNA: TGTGCCAGCAGTCCTCGGTTGAACACTGAAGCTTTCTTT. Based on the CDR3 plus reference TRBV11-2 and TRBJ1-1, the full variable domain is EAGVAQSPRYKIIEKRQSVAFWCNPISGHATLYWYQQILGQGPKLLIQFQNNGVVDDSQLPKDRFSAERLKGVDSTLKIQPAKLEDSAVYLCASSPRLNTEAFFGQGTRLTVV.

J is TRBJ2-5 and V is TRBV7-3, with 11 bases fitting TRBD2. The V gene's germline CDR1 is SGHTA and CDR2 FQGTGA. The V segment lost 6 bases and the J segment 5 bases; nucleotides outside the gene matches: 2. The CDR3 has 13 amino acids. CDR3 amino acids: CASRTSGKETQYF. Written as DNA, the CDR3 is TGTGCCAGCAGGACTAGCGGGAAGGAGACCCAGTACTTC.

The chain uses TRBV5-1 and TRBJ1-1, with TRBD1 as a possible D gene (5 bases). There are 13 residues in the CDR3. V lost 5 bases and J lost 3, with 11 bases in between. The germline CDR1 and CDR2 sequences are SGHRS and YFSETQ. The CDR3 protein is CASRLTADTEAFF. The CDR3 DNA is TGCGCCAGCAGGTTGACAGCTGACACTGAAGCTTTCTTT.

This clone was detected only once. The J gene is TRBJ2-1, the V gene TRBV14; TRBD1 might be the D (6 bases). The CDR3 sequence is 16 residues long. With 0 bases removed from V and 6 bases from J, the gap between germline ends came to 15 bases. Germline loops: CDR1 SGHDN, CDR2 FVKESK. The CDR3 is CASSQDAGRGFNEQFF. In DNA form, the CDR3 reads TGTGCCAGCAGCCAAGATGCGGGCAGGGGATTCAATGAGCAGTTCTTC.

The J gene is TRBJ1-1, the V gene TRBV27; D unclear. CDR3 length: 13 residues. V was pared by 4 bases and J by 3 bases, with 9 bases between. Germline values: CDR1 MNHEY, CDR2 SMNVEV (reference sequence). The CDR3 sequence is CASSSTADTEAFF. CDR3 DNA sequence: TGTGCCAGCAGTTCAACGGCGGACACTGAAGCTTTCTTT.

The chain combines TRBV7-2 with TRBJ2-5; TRBD1 matches 9 bases. The CDR3 has 13 amino acids. CDR1 is SGHTA and CDR2 is FQGNSA in the germline V gene. V lost 5 bases to trimming and J lost 4 bases; unmatched junction nucleotides: 2. DNA for the CDR3: TGTGCCAGCAGCGCGGGACAGGGAGAGACCCAGTACTTC. Amino acids: CASSAGQGETQYF.

This chain links TRBV7-3 with TRBJ2-3; possibly TRBD1 for D (5 bases). This CDR3 has 15 residues. V was clipped by 0 bases and J by 6 bases, with 13 bases between them. Germline values: CDR1 SGHTA, CDR2 FQGTGA. CDR3 sequence reads: CASSLTLDTLDTQYF. CDR3 sequence (DNA): TGTGCCAGCAGCTTAACCTTGGACACGCTGGATACGCAGTATTTT.

As for this clone: Sequence at one end of the junction differs from germline and may be a read error. The genes are TRBV7-9 and TRBJ2-7, with 11 positions matching TRBD2. Per the germline V gene, CDR1 is SEHNR and CDR2 is FQNEAQ (reference sequence). The CDR3 length is 13 residues. CDR3 loop: CASSFGRSGGVDF. CDR3 in DNA: TGTGCCAGCAGCTTCGGCCGTAGCGGGGGGGTAGACTTC. Drawing the rest from reference TRBV7-9 and TRBJ2-7, the complete variable domain is DTGVSQNPRHKITKRGQNVTFRCDPISEHNRLYWYRQTLGQGPEFLTYFQNEAQLEKSRLLSDRFSAERPKGSFSTLEIQRTEQGDSAMYLCASSFGRSGGVDFGPGTRLTVT.

The chain couples TRBV28 to TRBJ2-7, with TRBD2 matching over 7 bases. Germline assignment: CDR1 MDHEN and CDR2 SYDVKM. This CDR3 is 15 amino acids long. V gave up 5 bases and J gave up 6 bases; unmatched junction bases: 13. The CDR3, as DNA: TGTGCCAGCAGTCCGAGCCGGGACTATAAGGGCGAGCAGTACTTC. Residues: CASSPSRDYKGEQYF.

The chain has TRBV28 and TRBJ2-7, with 9 nucleotides matching TRBD1. The CDR3 has 15 residues. After removal of 5 bases from V and 1 base from J, the junction contained 6 bases not matched to a gene. Germline-derived CDR1 and CDR2 are MDHEN and SYDVKM. CDR3 sequence: CASSPPGQGSYEQYF. Written as DNA, the CDR3 is TGTGCCAGCAGTCCACCGGGACAGGGATCCTACGAGCAGTACTTC.

This chain uses TRBV4-3 with TRBJ2-3; 15 bases match TRBD2. The CDR3 runs 18 residues. The germline V gene has CDR1 LGHNA and CDR2 YSLEER. V shed 4 bases and J 1 base; nucleotides not matched to a gene: 6. The CDR3 DNA follows: TGCGCCAGCAGCCCTTCAGGACTAGCGGGGGGGGGCACAGATACGCAGTATTTT. Its protein is CASSPSGLAGGGTDTQYF.

As concerns this clone: The sample has other DNA sequences that encode this CDR3 too. The rearrangement joins TRBV6-5 to TRBJ2-7, with 7 nucleotides matching TRBD2. CDR3 size: 14 residues. Looked up from germline, CDR1 is MNHEY and CDR2 is SVGAGI. The trim removed 2 bases at V and 2 bases at J, leaving 3 bases unmatched. As DNA, the CDR3 is TGTGCCAGCAGTTACGGGGAGGGAACCTACGAGCAGTACTTC. This sequence encodes CASSYGEGTYEQYF.

The chain uses TRBV2 and TRBJ1-1; D call uncertain. The CDR3 is 14 amino acids. The V gene's germline CDR1 is SNHLY and CDR2 FYNNEI. V was pared by 2 bases and J by 0 bases, with 7 bases between. CDR3 in amino acids: CASSETGLNTEAFF. Written as DNA, the CDR3 is TGTGCCAGCAGTGAAACGGGGTTGAACACTGAAGCTTTCTTT.

The V gene is TRBV7-9, the J gene TRBJ2-7, with TRBD2 matching over 8 bases. This CDR3 has 14 amino acids. Germline V gene sequence: CDR1 SEHNR, CDR2 FQNEAQ (reference sequence). V shed 5 bases and J 6 bases; nucleotides not matched to a gene: 9. The CDR3 DNA reads TGTGCCAGCAGCCGACTACGGGGACTAGGCGAGCAGTACTTC. Protein product: CASSRLRGLGEQYF.

This rearrangement joins TRBV6-6 to TRBJ1-4; D is perhaps TRBD1 (5 bases). V gave up 0 bases and J gave up 8 bases, with 13 bases separating them. Germline values: CDR1 MNHNY, CDR2 SVGAGI (reference sequence). This CDR3 is 15 amino acids long. This chain's CDR3 is CASSYSTWGGEKLFF. The CDR3 DNA sequence: TGTGCCAGCAGTTACTCGACTTGGGGGGGGGAAAAACTGTTTTTT.

This clone was recorded a few times. The chain is built from TRBV4-2 and TRBJ1-6; D not certain. Germline lookup yields CDR1 LGHNA and CDR2 YNFKEQ. This CDR3 is built from 13 residues. Trimming removed 0 bases from V and 10 bases from J, with 7 bases in between. CDR3 protein: CASSQDRASPLHF. The CDR3 nucleotides read TGTGCCAGCAGCCAAGATCGTGCGTCACCCCTCCACTTT.

The genes are TRBV5-4 and TRBJ2-5; D perhaps matches TRBD2 (6 bases). The germline V gene has CDR1 SGHNT and CDR2 YYREEE (reference sequence). Trimming cost V 3 bases and J 7 bases, with 25 bases left between them. This CDR3 has 17 amino acids. CDR3 DNA: TGTGCCAGCAGCTCGGGGGACTCTAGTGTCAGGGTGGGGACCCAGTACTTC. Its protein product is CASSSGDSSVRVGTQYF.

V and J are TRBV2 and TRBJ2-1, with TRBD1 matching over 7 bases. This CDR3 region has 15 residues. J lost 8 bases, V lost 4 bases, and 11 bases had no gene match. The germline CDR1 and CDR2 sequences are SNHLY and FYNNEI. The DNA for the CDR3 is TGTGCCAGCAGTGCCGGGACAGCATCCACCGATGAGCAGTTCTTC. Its protein is CASSAGTASTDEQFF.

V usage is TRBV5-1 and J usage is TRBJ2-7, with 8 positions matching TRBD2. The CDR3 extends over 15 amino acids. The V gene end was trimmed by 3 bases and the J gene end by 3 bases; junction bases not matched to a gene: 8. Germline V gene lookup returns CDR1 SGHRS and CDR2 YFSETQ. The CDR3 sequence: CASSSLAAKGYEQYF. The DNA of the CDR3 is TGCGCCAGCAGCTCACTAGCGGCGAAGGGCTACGAGCAGTACTTC.

This chain uses TRBV27 with TRBJ2-1, with 10 bases matching TRBD2. The CDR3 sequence is 14 residues long. Germline CDR1 and CDR2: MNHEY and SMNVEV (reference sequence). V lost 9 bases, J lost 5 bases, and 7 bases stayed unmatched. The CDR3 here is CASRTSGKHNEQFF. CDR3 sequence (DNA): TGTGCCAGTAGGACTAGCGGTAAGCACAATGAGCAGTTCTTC.

The rearrangement joins TRBV5-1 to TRBJ2-7; D possibly corresponds to TRBD1 (6 bases). The CDR3 loop spans 14 amino acids. V was shortened by 4 bases and J by 5 bases, with 16 bases between the two germline ends. CDR1 is SGHRS, CDR2 YFSETQ, per germline. This CDR3 reads CASSLPDSSHEQYF. In DNA, the CDR3 is TGCGCCAGCAGCCTCCCGGACAGCTCTCACGAGCAGTACTTC. The full variable domain, with the rest looked up from reference TRBV5-1 and TRBJ2-7, is KAGVTQTPRYLIKTRGQQVTLSCSPISGHRSVSWYQQTPGQGLQFLFEYFSETQRNKGNFPGRFSGRQFSNSRSEMNVSTLELGDSALYLCASSLPDSSHEQYFGPGTRLTVT.

In its sample, this clone was seen a few times. The chain couples TRBV10-3 to TRBJ1-2; 7 bases line up with TRBD1. Germline values: CDR1 ENHRY, CDR2 SYGVKD. This CDR3 has 13 residues. Germline trimming cut 4 bases from V and 4 bases from J; bases unmatched to any gene: 3. In nucleotides, the CDR3 is TGTGCCATCAGTGGGGGACAGCCCTATGGCTACACCTTC. Translated: CAISGGQPYGYTF.

This clone was seen more than once but under ten times. The chain is built from TRBV5-6 and TRBJ2-3, with TRBD1 matching over 8 bases. This CDR3 is built from 16 residues. Per germline, CDR1 SGHDT and CDR2 YYEEEE. J was trimmed by 3 bases and V by 4 bases; bases with no gene match: 10. CDR3: CASSVPRDRRTDTQYF. The DNA of the CDR3 is TGTGCCAGCAGCGTGCCCCGGGACAGGAGAACAGATACGCAGTATTTT.

The V and J genes are TRBV27 and TRBJ2-7; perhaps TRBD1 as D (6 bases). V was pared by 2 bases and J by 5 bases, with 10 bases between. CDR1 MNHEY and CDR2 SMNVEV come from the germline V gene (reference sequence). This CDR3 has 13 residues. CDR3: CASSLNRAHEQYF. The CDR3 nucleotides read TGTGCCAGCAGTTTAAACAGGGCCCACGAGCAGTACTTC.